Given below is one T cell receptor (beta chain) in context. No cognate antigen has been identified for it. No clone much larger than this one lies a single base away; base qualities are absent. Trimmed from V: 8 bases; trimmed from J: 1 base; junction bases lacking a gene match: 6. According to the germline V gene, CDR1 reads MNHEY and CDR2 reads SVGEGT. The CDR3, from cysteine to phenylalanine, totals 15 residues. Kept here is only the CDR3 DNA, which spans 45 bases and is read in frame from base 1. Every donor was a healthy Caucasian. Miltenyi CD45RO+ enrichment and human naive T-cell isolation kits were used to isolate memory (CD45RO+) and naive T cells from PBMC. The library was generated by 5' RACE. Sequencer: Illumina HiSeq 2000. Template switching introduced a universal primer binding site; the final cDNA contained a unique molecular identifier, enabling accurate counting of TCR cDNA molecules. First-strand cDNA for TCR alpha and beta chains was synthesized from specific primers in the conserved constant-segment region. To control for contamination, every cDNA library was double barcoded, receiving both a SMART-Mk sample barcode and Illumina barcodes. TruSeq adapter sequences and Illumina sample barcodes were added in two successive PCR steps. The Illumina HiSeq platform was used with custom primers to sequence TCR alpha and beta cDNA libraries. In the authors' own workflow: Unique molecular identifiers were extracted from raw reads with MiGEC, and CDR3 positions were determined with MiXCR. For each individual, recombination models were inferred using an EM algorithm with the repgenHMM and IGoR tools. The analysis of shared clonotypes was done with the tcR package in R, with sharing normalized by the product of cloneset sizes. To study raw recombination free of thymic and clonal selection effects, out-of-frame nonproductive sequences were analyzed. The public reads were run again by TCRdb, first through fastp at Q25 and then through MiXCR, and only productive beta chains were kept. Each CDR3 protein appears once, grouped with its most common genes and DNA. What appears here as the V and J calls and clone size reflects TCRdb's work, not the paper's. Here the sample has about 250,000 distinct CDR3 sequences; roughly 13% occur a single time. Jointly, the top ten make up 7% to 9% of the sample.

This record comes from a study of identical twins (dated by TCRdb to the mid-2010s). Some background on the complete study: To test whether fetal clonotypes persist, this study deep-sequenced TCR alpha and beta repertoires from monozygotic twins, from unrelated adults of various ages, and from cord blood. To rule out contamination, the twin experiments were replicated at different times with different library preparation protocols.

The paper's findings and limits, for the study overall: Invariant T cells such as MAIT and iNKT could partly confound zero-insertion analyses, though diverse VJ usage argued against this for most clonotypes. Compared with coincidental sharing between unrelated individuals, out-of-frame TCR alpha sequences shared between twins showed an excess of sequences with low generation probability. Fewer insertions were carried by abundant cord blood beta clonotypes; a weaker similar trend was observed in young adult naive repertoires, while no such trend was observed in memory repertoires. Out-of-frame TCR alpha sharing in monozygotic twins was systematically underestimated by recombination models, whereas sharing between unrelated individuals was in agreement with the recombination models. In beta out-of-frame sequences, excess twin sharing was weaker, because having fewer shared sequences lowered the signal-to-noise ratio. Because the same donors could not be followed over many years, the conclusions relied on cross-sectional statistical analysis.

Recombination connected TRBV6-2 or TRBV6-3 to TRBJ2-3, with 10 bases aligning to TRBD2. The TCR was taken from a young woman in good health. Sample: memory (CD45RO+) T cells sorted from blood. The label giving this sample's cell subset or site can be read as: CD45RO+ enriched T cells. The DNA sequence is as follows: TGTGCCAGCTGCTCCGGGACTAGCGGCACAGATACGCAGTATTTT. Its amino acids are CASCSGTSGTDTQYF.